Shown below are 8 T cell receptor beta chains from a single sample sequenced in a study of response to subunit inactivated influenza vaccine. TCRdb passed the RT-PCR reads through MiXCR, listing each CDR3 protein once. The sample yields some 800,000 distinct CDR3 sequences, about 20% seen once. Sequences were derived from PBMCs from blood, sampled roughly 5 days after vaccination. The receptors were sampled from a man aged 50 to 59 who received an inactivated influenza vaccine.

At least ten counts were recorded for this clonotype. V usage is TRBV9 and J usage is TRBJ1-4; D gene unclear. This CDR3 has 15 residues. V was shortened by 0 bases and J by 5 bases, with 11 bases between the two germline ends. Per the germline V gene, CDR1 is SGDLS and CDR2 is YYNGEE. The CDR3 here is CASSVGVTLNEKLFF. CDR3 sequence (DNA): TGTGCCAGCAGCGTAGGGGTCACATTAAATGAAAAACTGTTTTTT.

This clonotype was recorded a few times. V is TRBV10-3 and J is TRBJ2-5; tentative D call: TRBD1 (6 bases). V gave up 8 bases and J gave up 2 bases, with 9 bases separating them. Germline V lookup: CDR1 ENHRY, CDR2 SYGVKD. The CDR3 contains 12 residues. The CDR3 reads CAIRTAQETQYF. CDR3 nucleotide sequence: TGTGCCATCCGGACAGCACAAGAGACCCAGTACTTC.

This clonotype was counted only a few times. The CDR3 is CASSRSGRGYEQYF. CDR3 nucleotide sequence: TGTGCCAGCTCTAGATCGGGAAGAGGCTACGAGCAGTACTTC. The chain recombines TRBV12-3 or TRBV12-4 with TRBJ2-7; a weak D match, TRBD2 (5 bases). With 8 bases removed from V and 3 bases from J, the gap between germline ends came to 17 bases. The CDR3 spans 14 residues.

The chain links TRBV29-1 to TRBJ2-1; 8 nucleotides line up with TRBD2. Germline trimming cut 0 bases from V and 7 bases from J; bases unmatched to any gene: 8. There are 15 residues in the CDR3. Germline V lookup: CDR1 SQVTM, CDR2 ANQGSEA. In DNA form, the CDR3 reads TGCAGCGTTGAAGATCAGAAGCGGGAGTGGAATGAGCAGTTCTTC. This sequence encodes CSVEDQKREWNEQFF.

In its sample, this clonotype was seen a few times. The chain carries TRBV12-3 or TRBV12-4 and TRBJ2-5, with a weak D call TRBD1 (6 bases). The CDR3 extends over 12 amino acids. V was pared by 6 bases and J by 5 bases, with 10 bases between. Here the CDR3 DNA reads TGTGCCAGCAGACAGGGTTCCGAGACCCAGTACTTC. It is translated as CASRQGSETQYF.

The rearrangement links TRBV9 to TRBJ2-1, with 8 nucleotides matching TRBD2. The CDR3 contains 13 residues. Per the germline V gene, CDR1 is SGDLS and CDR2 is YYNGEE. V dropped 4 bases and J dropped 9; count of bases not matched to a gene: 6. This chain's CDR3 is CASSQTGGAEQFF. In DNA form, the CDR3 reads TGTGCCAGCAGCCAAACCGGGGGGGCTGAGCAGTTCTTC.

In this sample, this clonotype turned up a few times. The genes are TRBV7-6 and TRBJ2-3, with no clear D. This CDR3 is 15 amino acids long. With 7 bases removed from V and 2 bases from J, the gap between germline ends came to 16 bases. CDR1 is SGHVS and CDR2 is FNYEAQ in the germline V gene. This chain's CDR3 is CASTPGAVPTDTQYF. The CDR3 bases are TGTGCCAGCACCCCGGGCGCAGTCCCCACAGATACGCAGTATTTT. Looking up the rest from reference TRBV7-6 and TRBJ2-3 gives the full variable domain: GAGVSQSPRYKVTKRGQDVALRCDPISGHVSLYWYRQALGQGPEFLTYFNYEAQQDKSGLPNDRFSAERPEGSISTLTIQRTEQRDSAMYRCASTPGAVPTDTQYFGPGTRLTVL.

This clonotype has only a few counts. The chain employs TRBV15 and TRBJ1-4; 7 nucleotides align to TRBD1. J lost 8 bases, V lost 4 bases, and 13 bases had no gene match. The germline V gene has CDR1 LNHNV and CDR2 YYDKDF (reference sequence). The CDR3 extends over 16 amino acids. For the CDR3, the DNA is TGTGCCACCAGCAAATCCAGACAGGGTGATAAGGAAAAACTGTTTTTT. It codes for CATSKSRQGDKEKLFF.